This TCR beta chain emerged from a study of cytomegalovirus exposure and HLA in healthy donors. On this clone: Its specificity is not known.

General study results and limits: Later analysis associated a missense DCLRE1C variant with TCR beta V- and J-gene trimming. Presence/absence analyses rested on an assumption that sequencing depth was roughly uniform across donors. A later analysis associated 15,000 or so TCR beta sequences with HLA alleles at a 0.05 false discovery rate.

The PCR used 60 Vbeta and 13 Jbeta primers. Clones were sequenced by immunoSEQ multiplex PCR, and TCRdb holds only the in-frame ones, with some missing. The sample table includes about 39,000 clones. Germline CDR1 SGHVS, CDR2 FNYEAQ. Trimming left V 5 bases short and J 7 bases short, with 12 bases between. This CDR3 contains 12 residues. This TCR was sampled from a male donor in good health and CMV-seronegative. The sequencing sample was made of PBMCs. The V call is TRBV7-6, the J call TRBJ2-7, with D unresolved. CDR3 residues: CASSLGFGEQYF. CDR3 DNA sequence: TGTGCCAGCAGCCTCGGGTTTGGGGAGCAGTACTTC.